This TCR beta chain was observed in a study of shared clonotypes between healthy human individuals (dated by TCRdb to the early 2020s). A note on the overall study: A couple of women and a few men aged 18 to 49 years were included in the cohort. For each donor, three plates each were used for CD4 naive and CD4 memory, two plates were used for CD8 naive, and one plate was used for CD8 memory. Blood TCR repertoires of five healthy adults were deeply sequenced to estimate repertoire size and the extent of clonotype sharing between individuals. To increase sequencing depth and limit assay-specific biases, TCR repertoire library preparation and sequencing were carried out by different laboratories using diverse techniques. Between about 0.8 and 9 billion PBMCs per donor were obtained by leukapheresis. What the research found in general, with its limitations: Even with the large sequencing depth, rarefaction of the sorted-subset datasets indicated that sequencing was incomplete. Based on pairwise subsampling, the degree of clonotype sharing among donors was expected to be affected by sequencing depth. When several donors were compared, the shared fraction of clonotypes was about 5.5% for naive CD4, 3.5% to 4% for naive CD8, roughly 2.3% for memory CD4, and 0.4% for memory CD8. Clonotypes shared by all four sorted-subset donors showed higher generation probabilities than non-shared clonotypes. Because the study included a small number of donors, the genetic and exposure-history diversity represented was limited. Larger estimated clonotype richness was generally found for naive subsets than for memory subsets. Only blood was sampled, and tissue TCR repertoires likely differ from those in blood.

A word on this clone: This receptor's antigen is unknown. Base qualities are not provided; no much larger clone lies one nucleotide away. The sample has other DNA sequences that encode this CDR3 too.

Using the deep immunoSEQ assay, multiplex PCR amplified TCR CDR3 regions from genomic DNA. Extracted genomic DNA from each cell subset was distributed evenly across all wells of several immunoSEQ 96-well plates, and each plate was treated as a replicate. Each replicate PCR for sorted subsets received approximately 220 ng genomic DNA, equal to about 29,000 T cell genomes. The purified libraries were quantified using a Qubit 3.0 fluorometer, sized with a Bioanalyzer 2100, and then quantified again using the KAPA Library Quantification kit. A separate single-read 150-cycle Illumina NextSeq 550 flow cell was used to sequence each immunoSEQ 96-well plate. Per the source publication's procedure: Because the immunoSEQ output held only junctional sequences and lacked quality scores, the filtering could not match the filtering applied to full-length reads. To assign V/J genes and CDR3, sequences were annotated using PyIR, a Python wrapper for IgBLAST v1.9, with IMGT germline references. Reads were removed for weak V/J assignments (E-value above 1e-6), missing CDR3, stop codons, out-of-frame junctions, or ambiguous translated residues. V3J clonotypes were defined as sequences sharing an identical inferred V gene, J gene, and CDR3 amino acid sequence. The percentage overlap between two repertoires was calculated by dividing the number of shared unique clonotypes by the size of the smaller repertoire. Repertoire richness was assessed with RTK rarefaction, the Chao1 estimator, and Recon v2.1 estimates of unobserved clonotypes. Generation probabilities for all TCRbeta clonotypes obtained by the gDNA method from a few donors were computed using OLGA. TCRdb took over this immuneACCESS table, retaining in-frame rearrangements with V and J assigned. Such tables are incomplete; in checked studies, under half of the missing clones stem from an unresolved V gene, and the remainder is unexplained. The V and J calls and clone size are taken from that table; D and trimming were inferred from the DNA. The sample table records about 1.5 million clones; roughly 98% of these occur just once. The ten most abundant clones make up 0.45% of the sample.

Donors were healthy HIV-negative adults with no recently reported acute infections or vaccinations. Only Caucasian adults living in Nashville, Tennessee, USA were represented among the donors. Magnetic negative selection was used to enrich CD4+ T cells, after which naive cells were positively selected on CD45RA and the negative fraction became the memory subset. Blood was collected by leukapheresis, and PBMCs were isolated by Ficoll-Histopaque density gradient centrifugation and then cryopreserved in liquid nitrogen vapor phase. Analytical flow cytometry was used to check the purity and quantity of every magnetically sorted T cell population. Genomic DNA was isolated from every sorted fraction and measured by UV absorbance on a Nanodrop 2000c. Material: naive CD4+ T cells sorted from blood. This specimen's cell subset or site label, per the study, means: CD45RA+ positively selected. This sequence was found in a man aged 25-45 years in good health.

CDR3 protein: CASSASTDTQYF. The nucleotide sequence is TGTGCCAGCAGCGCGAGCACAGATACGCAGTATTTT. This sequence uses TRBV9 and TRBJ2-3; the D gene cannot be named for sure. Including the terminal cysteine and phenylalanine, the CDR3 comprises 12 residues. Only the CDR3 DNA stays, 36 bases, in frame from base 1. From a lookup of the germline V gene, CDR1 and CDR2 are SGDLS and YYNGEE. Trimming costs V 3 bases and J 0 bases, and their ends lie 2 bases apart.